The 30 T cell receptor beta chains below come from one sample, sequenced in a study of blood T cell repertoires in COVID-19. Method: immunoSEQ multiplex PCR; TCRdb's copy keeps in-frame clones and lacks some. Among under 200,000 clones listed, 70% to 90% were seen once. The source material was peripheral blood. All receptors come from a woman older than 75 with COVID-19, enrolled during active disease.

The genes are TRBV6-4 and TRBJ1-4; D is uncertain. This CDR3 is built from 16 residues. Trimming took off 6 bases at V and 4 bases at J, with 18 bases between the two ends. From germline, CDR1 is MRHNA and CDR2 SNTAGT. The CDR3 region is CASRADAGRVNEKLFF. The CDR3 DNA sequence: TGTGCCAGCAGGGCCGACGCGGGCCGGGTTAATGAAAAACTGTTTTTT.

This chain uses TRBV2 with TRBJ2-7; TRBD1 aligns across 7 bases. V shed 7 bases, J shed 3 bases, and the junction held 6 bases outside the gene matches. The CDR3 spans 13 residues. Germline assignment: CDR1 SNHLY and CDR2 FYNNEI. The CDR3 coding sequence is TGTGCCAGCACCGGGGACAGTTTCTACGAGCAGTACTTC. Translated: CASTGDSFYEQYF.

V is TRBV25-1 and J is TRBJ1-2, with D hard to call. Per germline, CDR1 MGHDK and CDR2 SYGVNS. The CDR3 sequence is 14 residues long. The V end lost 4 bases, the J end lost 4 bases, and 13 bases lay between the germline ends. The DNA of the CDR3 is TGTGCCAGCAGTGCGGCGGGAGGTGCCTATGGCTACACCTTC. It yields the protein CASSAAGGAYGYTF.

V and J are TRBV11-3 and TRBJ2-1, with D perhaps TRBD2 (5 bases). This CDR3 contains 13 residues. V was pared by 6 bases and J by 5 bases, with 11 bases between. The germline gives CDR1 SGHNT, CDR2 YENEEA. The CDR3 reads CASSQRRNNEQFF. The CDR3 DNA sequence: TGTGCCAGCAGTCAACGGAGGAACAATGAGCAGTTCTTC.

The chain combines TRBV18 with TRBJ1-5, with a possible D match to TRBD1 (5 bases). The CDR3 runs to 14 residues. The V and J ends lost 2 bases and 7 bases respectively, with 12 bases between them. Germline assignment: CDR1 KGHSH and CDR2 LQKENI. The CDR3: CASSPEAGNQPQHF. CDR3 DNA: TGTGCCAGCTCACCAGAGGCAGGGAACCAGCCCCAGCATTTT.

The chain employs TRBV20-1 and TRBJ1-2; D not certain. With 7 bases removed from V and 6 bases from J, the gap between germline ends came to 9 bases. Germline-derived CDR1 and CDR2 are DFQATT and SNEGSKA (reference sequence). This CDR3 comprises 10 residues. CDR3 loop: CSGGVDGYTF. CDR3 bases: TGCAGTGGAGGTGTGGATGGCTACACCTTC.

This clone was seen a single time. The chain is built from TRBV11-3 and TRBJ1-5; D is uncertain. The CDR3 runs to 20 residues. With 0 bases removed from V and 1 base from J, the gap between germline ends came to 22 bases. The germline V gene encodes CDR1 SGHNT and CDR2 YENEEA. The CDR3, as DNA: TGTGCCAGCAGCTTAGATCTGGGCCCCGACGGGGAGGCCAGCAATCAGCCCCAGCATTTT. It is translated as CASSLDLGPDGEASNQPQHF.

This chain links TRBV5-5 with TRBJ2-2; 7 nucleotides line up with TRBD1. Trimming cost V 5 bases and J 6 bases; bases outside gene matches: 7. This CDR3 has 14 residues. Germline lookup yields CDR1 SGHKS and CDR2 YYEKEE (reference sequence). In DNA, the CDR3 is TGTGCCAGCAGTTTACAGGGGTCGGCCGGGGAGCTGTTTTTT. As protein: CASSLQGSAGELFF.

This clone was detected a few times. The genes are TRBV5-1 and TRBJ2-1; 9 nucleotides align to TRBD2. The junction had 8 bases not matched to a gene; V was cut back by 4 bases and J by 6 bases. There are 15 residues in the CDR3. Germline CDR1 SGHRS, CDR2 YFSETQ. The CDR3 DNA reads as TGCGCCAGCAGCCCCCGGGGCGGGAGGGCCAATGAGCAGTTCTTC. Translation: CASSPRGGRANEQFF.

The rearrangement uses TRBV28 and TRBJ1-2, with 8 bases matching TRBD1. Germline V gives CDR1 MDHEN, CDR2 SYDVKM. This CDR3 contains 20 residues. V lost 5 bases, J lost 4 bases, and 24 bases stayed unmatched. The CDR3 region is CASSPYQYKDRVKLFYGYTF. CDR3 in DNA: TGTGCCAGCAGTCCCTATCAATATAAGGACAGGGTGAAACTATTCTATGGCTACACCTTC.

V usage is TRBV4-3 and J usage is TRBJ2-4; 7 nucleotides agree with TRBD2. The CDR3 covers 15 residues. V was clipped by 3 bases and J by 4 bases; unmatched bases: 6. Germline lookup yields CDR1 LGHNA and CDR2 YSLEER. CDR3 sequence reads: CASSHLRGGKNIQYF. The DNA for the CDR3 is TGCGCCAGCAGCCACCTACGCGGGGGTAAAAACATTCAGTACTTC.

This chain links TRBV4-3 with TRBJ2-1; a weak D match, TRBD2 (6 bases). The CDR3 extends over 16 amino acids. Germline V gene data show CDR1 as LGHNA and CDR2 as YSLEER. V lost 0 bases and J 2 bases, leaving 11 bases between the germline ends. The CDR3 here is CASSQDLAGPYNEQFF. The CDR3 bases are TGCGCCAGCAGCCAAGATCTCGCGGGACCCTACAATGAGCAGTTCTTC.

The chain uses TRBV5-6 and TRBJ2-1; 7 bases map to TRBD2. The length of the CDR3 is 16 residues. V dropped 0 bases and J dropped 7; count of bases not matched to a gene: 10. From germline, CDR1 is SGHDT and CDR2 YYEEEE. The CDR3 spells CASSLVGLVSWNEQFF. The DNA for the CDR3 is TGTGCCAGCAGCTTGGTCGGACTAGTCTCGTGGAATGAGCAGTTCTTC.

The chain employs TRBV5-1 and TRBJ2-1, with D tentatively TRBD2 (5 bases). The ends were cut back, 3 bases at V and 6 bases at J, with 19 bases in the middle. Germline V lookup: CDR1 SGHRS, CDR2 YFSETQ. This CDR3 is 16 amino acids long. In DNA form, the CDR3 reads TGCGCCAGCAGCTCAGAAAGCGGTTTACGAAGCAATGAGCAGTTCTTC. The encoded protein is CASSSESGLRSNEQFF.

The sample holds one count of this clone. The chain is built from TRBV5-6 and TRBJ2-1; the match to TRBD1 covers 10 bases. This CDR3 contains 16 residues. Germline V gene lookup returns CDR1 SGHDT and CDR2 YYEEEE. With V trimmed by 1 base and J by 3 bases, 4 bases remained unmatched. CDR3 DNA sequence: TGTGCCAGCAGCTTGTACGGGACAGGGGACTACAATGAGCAGTTCTTC. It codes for CASSLYGTGDYNEQFF.

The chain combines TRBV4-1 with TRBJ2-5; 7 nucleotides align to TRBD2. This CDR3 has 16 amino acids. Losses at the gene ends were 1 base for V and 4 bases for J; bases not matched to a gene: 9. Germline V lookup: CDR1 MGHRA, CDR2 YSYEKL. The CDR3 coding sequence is TGCGCCAGCAGCCAAGTTCCAGCTAGCGGCGGAGAGACCCAGTACTTC. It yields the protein CASSQVPASGGETQYF.

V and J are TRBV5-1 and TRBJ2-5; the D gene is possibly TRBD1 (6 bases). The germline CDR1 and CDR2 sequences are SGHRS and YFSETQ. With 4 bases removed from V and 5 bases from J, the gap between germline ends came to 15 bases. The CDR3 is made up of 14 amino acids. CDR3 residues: CASSHTQGVETQYF. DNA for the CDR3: TGCGCCAGCAGCCATACACAGGGTGTGGAGACCCAGTACTTC.

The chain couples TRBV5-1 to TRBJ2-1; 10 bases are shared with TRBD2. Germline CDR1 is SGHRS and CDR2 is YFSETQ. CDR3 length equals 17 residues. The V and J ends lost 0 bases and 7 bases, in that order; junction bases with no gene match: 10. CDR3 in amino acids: CASSLVTSGNRVNEQFF. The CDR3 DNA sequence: TGCGCCAGCAGCTTGGTTACTAGCGGGAACCGAGTGAATGAGCAGTTCTTC.

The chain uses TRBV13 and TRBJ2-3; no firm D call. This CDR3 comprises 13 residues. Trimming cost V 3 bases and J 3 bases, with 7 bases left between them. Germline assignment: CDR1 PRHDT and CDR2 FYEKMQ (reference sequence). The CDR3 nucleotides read TGTGCCAGCAGCTTTTCTTTGACAGATACGCAGTATTTT. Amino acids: CASSFSLTDTQYF.

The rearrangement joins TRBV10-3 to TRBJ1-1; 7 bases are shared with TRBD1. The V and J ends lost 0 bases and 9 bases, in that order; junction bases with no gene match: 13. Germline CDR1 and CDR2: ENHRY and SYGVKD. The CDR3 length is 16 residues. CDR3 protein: CAISESKGAGGGKAFF. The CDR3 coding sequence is TGTGCCATCAGTGAGTCGAAGGGGGCAGGGGGTGGCAAAGCTTTCTTT.

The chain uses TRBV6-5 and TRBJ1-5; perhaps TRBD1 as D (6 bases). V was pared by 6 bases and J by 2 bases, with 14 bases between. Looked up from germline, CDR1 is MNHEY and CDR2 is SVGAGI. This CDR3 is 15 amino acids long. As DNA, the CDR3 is TGTGCCAGCAGCACAGGGTGGAGTGGCAATCAGCCCCAGCATTTT. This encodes CASSTGWSGNQPQHF.

CDR3 region: CASSVGSGGGRGNEQFF. The DNA of the CDR3 is TGTGCCAGCAGCGTAGGGTCAGGCGGCGGGAGGGGCAATGAGCAGTTCTTC. The chain carries TRBV9 and TRBJ2-1; TRBD2 matches 9 bases. CDR1 and CDR2 from the germline V gene are SGDLS and YYNGEE. V dropped 0 bases and J dropped 6; count of bases not matched to a gene: 10. CDR3 size: 17 residues.

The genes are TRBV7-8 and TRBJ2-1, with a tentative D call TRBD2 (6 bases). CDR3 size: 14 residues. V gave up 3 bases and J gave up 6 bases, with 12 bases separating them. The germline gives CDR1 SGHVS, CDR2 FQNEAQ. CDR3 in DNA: TGTGCCAGCAGCTTGGGACTGACTACCAATGAGCAGTTCTTC. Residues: CASSLGLTTNEQFF.

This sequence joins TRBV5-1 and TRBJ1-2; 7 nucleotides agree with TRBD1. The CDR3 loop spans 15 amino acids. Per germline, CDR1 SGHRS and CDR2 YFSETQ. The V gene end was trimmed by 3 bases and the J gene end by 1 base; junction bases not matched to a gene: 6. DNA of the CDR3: TGCGCCAGCAGCTCTGGGACAGCGAATAACTATGGCTACACCTTC. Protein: CASSSGTANNYGYTF.

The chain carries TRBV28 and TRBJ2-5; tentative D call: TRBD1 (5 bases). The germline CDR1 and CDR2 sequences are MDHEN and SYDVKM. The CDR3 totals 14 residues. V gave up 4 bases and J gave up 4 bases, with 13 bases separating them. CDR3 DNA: TGTGCCAGCAGTTCCCTATGGGGCGGAGAGACCCAGTACTTC. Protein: CASSSLWGGETQYF.

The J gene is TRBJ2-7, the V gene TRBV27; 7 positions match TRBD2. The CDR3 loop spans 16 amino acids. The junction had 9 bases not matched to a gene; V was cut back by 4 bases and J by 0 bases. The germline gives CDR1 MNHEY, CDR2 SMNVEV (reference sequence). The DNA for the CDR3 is TGTGCCAGCAGTTCTGCAGCGGGAAAGGGCTCCTACGAGCAGTACTTC. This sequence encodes CASSSAAGKGSYEQYF.

The CDR3 DNA reads as TGTGCCAGCAGTCCACAGGCGGGAAGCAATCAGCCCCAGCATTTT. Protein sequence: CASSPQAGSNQPQHF. This chain uses TRBV28 with TRBJ1-5; tentatively, D is TRBD1 (5 bases). V gave up 5 bases and J gave up 1 base, with 12 bases separating them. From germline, CDR1 is MDHEN and CDR2 SYDVKM. This CDR3 is built from 15 residues.

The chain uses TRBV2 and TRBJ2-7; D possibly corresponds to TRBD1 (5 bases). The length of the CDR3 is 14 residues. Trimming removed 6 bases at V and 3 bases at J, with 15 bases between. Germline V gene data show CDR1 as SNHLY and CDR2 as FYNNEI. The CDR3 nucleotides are TGTGCCAGCAGCCCTCTCGCCAGGGACTACGAGCAGTACTTC. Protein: CASSPLARDYEQYF.

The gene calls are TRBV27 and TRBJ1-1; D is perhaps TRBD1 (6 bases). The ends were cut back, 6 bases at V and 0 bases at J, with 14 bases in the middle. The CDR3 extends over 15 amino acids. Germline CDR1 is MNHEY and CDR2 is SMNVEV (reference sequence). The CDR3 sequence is CASRPDRYVNTEAFF. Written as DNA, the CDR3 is TGTGCCAGCAGACCTGACAGGTATGTGAACACTGAAGCTTTCTTT.

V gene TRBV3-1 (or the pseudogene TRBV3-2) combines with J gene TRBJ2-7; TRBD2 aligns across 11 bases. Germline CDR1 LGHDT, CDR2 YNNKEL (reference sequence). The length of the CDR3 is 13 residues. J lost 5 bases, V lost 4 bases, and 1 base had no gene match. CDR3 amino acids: CASSPSGRNEQYF. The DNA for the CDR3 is TGTGCCAGCAGCCCTAGCGGGAGGAACGAGCAGTACTTC.